The T cell receptor beta chain described here comes from a study of OX40 agonist ivuxolimab in advanced cancers. Study at large: The mean age was about 61 years, ranging from 23 to 79, with more than 70% of participants male.

Measured with immunoSEQ multiplex PCR; TCRdb has only the in-frame clones, and not every one. The profile covers tens of thousands of clones, with about 88% appearing a single time and roughly an eighth taken by the ten largest. This clone was observed a few times. Trimming pared 2 bases from V and 0 bases from J, leaving 14 bases between. CDR1 is SGHKS and CDR2 is YYEKEE in the germline V gene (reference sequence). There are 16 residues in the CDR3. This TCR was sampled from an adult with an advanced solid tumor such as melanoma, head and neck, liver or kidney cancer. This specimen consisted of CD4+ or CD8+ T cells sorted from blood, obtained in a trial of the OX40 agonist ivuxolimab. This chain joins TRBV5-5 and TRBJ1-1; D gene unclear. The CDR3 region is CASSLGDQVLNTEAFF. The CDR3 coding sequence is TGTGCCAGCAGCTTAGGAGATCAAGTATTGAACACTGAAGCTTTCTTT.